This T cell receptor beta chain is drawn from a study of blood T cell repertoires in COVID-19. Study background: Italy, Spain and the United States were the sources of the convalescent and acute COVID-19 samples. From T cells, B-cell-depleted T cells, or PBMCs came the material, which was cDNA or gDNA.

In germline, CDR1 is MNHEY, CDR2 SVGAGI. After removal of 5 bases from V and 2 bases from J, the junction contained 4 bases not matched to a gene. The CDR3 is 14 residues long. Original methodology: The authors estimated nucleated cell counts from reference gene primer amplification. Using immunoSEQ multiplex PCR, the repertoire was profiled, and TCRdb retains in-frame clones only, with some absent. V, J and clone size were drawn from that table, and D and trimming were deduced from the DNA. Here the sample spans 230,000 or so clones, 89% being singletons. Sequenced input: peripheral blood. The gene calls are TRBV6-5 and TRBJ2-7; the match to TRBD2 covers 9 bases. The receptor comes from a woman aged 35 to 49 who had recovered from COVID-19. The CDR3 sequence: CASSPAGGPYEQYF. In DNA form, the CDR3 reads TGTGCCAGCAGTCCGGCGGGAGGGCCCTACGAGCAGTACTTC.